The 31 T cell receptor beta chains below come from one sample, sequenced in a study of cytomegalovirus exposure and HLA in healthy donors. The PCR used 60 Vbeta and 13 Jbeta primers. Assay used: immunoSEQ multiplex PCR; TCRdb lists only in-frame clones, some missing. The sample records 90,000 to 140,000 clones, roughly 80% being singletons. The sample was PBMCs. The receptor source for this set is a man under 40 in good health and CMV-seropositive.

The chain has TRBV7-6 and TRBJ2-2, with 15 bases aligning to TRBD2. CDR1 and CDR2 (germline): SGHVS, FNYEAQ. J lost 0 bases, V lost 3 bases, and 2 bases had no gene match. The CDR3 length is 18 residues. CDR3 region: CASSFRTSGGANTGELFF. In DNA, the CDR3 is TGTGCCAGCAGCTTCCGGACTAGCGGGGGGGCGAACACCGGGGAGCTGTTTTTT.

This chain connects TRBV5-1 to TRBJ1-4, with 8 bases identical to TRBD1. Germline-derived CDR1 and CDR2 are SGHRS and YFSETQ. The CDR3 extends over 20 amino acids. V dropped 3 bases and J dropped 0; count of bases not matched to a gene: 16. As DNA, the CDR3 is TGCGCCAGCAGCTCCATTGTACCGGGACAGGATGCACCAACTAATGAAAAACTGTTTTTT. Translation: CASSSIVPGQDAPTNEKLFF.

The rearrangement links TRBV9 to TRBJ2-5, with TRBD1 as a possible D gene (6 bases). There are 15 residues in the CDR3. V was pared by 0 bases and J by 5 bases, with 14 bases between. Germline V gives CDR1 SGDLS, CDR2 YYNGEE. CDR3 sequence: CASSVAQGFDETQYF. In nucleotides, the CDR3 is TGTGCCAGCAGCGTAGCGCAGGGGTTTGACGAGACCCAGTACTTC.

The genes are TRBV4-3 and TRBJ2-3, with a weak D call TRBD1 (5 bases). Trimming removed 0 bases from V and 2 bases from J, with 6 bases in between. The length of the CDR3 is 14 residues. Looked up from germline, CDR1 is LGHNA and CDR2 is YSLEER. The CDR3 is CASSQEGDTDTQYF. The DNA for the CDR3 is TGCGCCAGCAGCCAAGAAGGGGACACAGATACGCAGTATTTT.

CDR3 nucleotides: TGCGCCAGCAGCCCAGACAGCCACTCCTACGAGCAGTACTTC. Amino acid sequence: CASSPDSHSYEQYF. The chain is built from TRBV5-1 and TRBJ2-7; the D gene is possibly TRBD1 (5 bases). The CDR3 is made up of 14 amino acids. Germline V lookup: CDR1 SGHRS, CDR2 YFSETQ. V shed 4 bases and J shed 0 bases, with 11 bases lying between them. Combining the CDR3 with reference TRBV5-1 and TRBJ2-7 gives the whole variable domain KAGVTQTPRYLIKTRGQQVTLSCSPISGHRSVSWYQQTPGQGLQFLFEYFSETQRNKGNFPGRFSGRQFSNSRSEMNVSTLELGDSALYLCASSPDSHSYEQYFGPGTRLTVT.

Remarks on this clone: Sequence at one end of the junction differs from germline and may be a read error. This CDR3 reads CASSSTGSINGHTF. The CDR3 region has the DNA TGTGCCAGCAGTTCGACAGGTTCTATTAATGGCCACACCTTC. This chain links TRBV6-5 with TRBJ1-2; perhaps TRBD1 as D (6 bases). The CDR3 extends over 14 amino acids. CDR1 and CDR2 from the germline V gene are MNHEY and SVGAGI.

This chain links TRBV27 with TRBJ2-2; D is undetermined. Trimming stripped 0 bases from V and 6 bases from J, with 5 bases between. From germline, CDR1 is MNHEY and CDR2 SMNVEV (reference sequence). There are 13 residues in the CDR3. This CDR3 is CASSLSLSGELFF. The CDR3 nucleotides are TGTGCCAGCAGTTTATCCCTCTCCGGGGAGCTGTTTTTT.

CDR3 nucleotides: TGTGCCAGCAGCTTAGCTCTAGCGGGGGGGTACCAAGAGACCCAGTACTTC. Its protein product is CASSLALAGGYQETQYF. The genes are TRBV7-2 and TRBJ2-5, with 12 bases that match TRBD2. The V segment lost 0 bases and the J segment 0 bases; nucleotides outside the gene matches: 2. From germline, CDR1 is SGHTA and CDR2 FQGNSA. The CDR3 runs to 17 residues.

The chain has TRBV5-6 and TRBJ2-5; 12 bases map to TRBD1. Trimming took 0 bases from V and 4 from J; bases not matched to a gene: 7. This CDR3 contains 17 residues. CDR1 is SGHDT and CDR2 is YYEEEE in the germline V gene. This chain's CDR3 is CASSLGVGTGGRETQYF. The CDR3 bases are TGTGCCAGCAGCTTGGGTGTTGGGACAGGGGGCCGAGAGACCCAGTACTTC.

V usage is TRBV5-6 and J usage is TRBJ1-1, with 7 positions matching TRBD1. The V gene end was trimmed by 3 bases and the J gene end by 10 bases; junction bases not matched to a gene: 15. The germline V gene has CDR1 SGHDT and CDR2 YYEEEE. The CDR3 is 15 amino acids. CDR3 nucleotides: TGTGCCAGCAGCTCCCTGACGACCGAGGGGGCCGCAGCTTTCTTT. It codes for CASSSLTTEGAAAFF.

In this sample, this clone turned up a few times. V gene TRBV5-1 combines with J gene TRBJ1-1; D is unclear. Germline V CDR1 and CDR2: SGHRS, YFSETQ. V was cut by 0 bases and J by 0 bases, with 18 bases left in between. The CDR3 is 18 amino acids. The CDR3 spells CASSLDPHGEFMNTEAFF. The CDR3 DNA is TGCGCCAGCAGCTTGGACCCCCACGGGGAATTCATGAACACTGAAGCTTTCTTT.

This chain links TRBV7-2 with TRBJ1-2, with a possible D match to TRBD1 (5 bases). The CDR3 contains 14 residues. The germline CDR1 and CDR2 sequences are SGHTA and FQGNSA. The V gene lost 3 bases and the J gene lost 2 bases, with 10 bases spanning the gap. CDR3: CASSFYAGNYGYTF. CDR3 in DNA: TGTGCCAGCAGCTTTTACGCAGGGAACTATGGCTACACCTTC. The full variable domain, with the rest looked up from reference TRBV7-2 and TRBJ1-2, is GAGVSQSPSNKVTEKGKDVELRCDPISGHTALYWYRQSLGQGLEFLIYFQGNSAPDKSGLPSDRFSAERTGGSVSTLTIQRTQQEDSAVYLCASSFYAGNYGYTFGSGTRLTVV.

The chain uses TRBV12-5 and TRBJ1-1, with D tentatively TRBD1 (6 bases). The CDR3 loop spans 12 amino acids. CDR1 is LGHNT, CDR2 FRNRAP, per germline. Trimming stripped 8 bases from V and 4 bases from J, with 11 bases between. The CDR3 protein is CASSRGGTEAFF. The DNA of the CDR3 is TGTGCTAGTTCCCGAGGGGGCACTGAAGCTTTCTTT.

V usage is TRBV6-1 and J usage is TRBJ2-3; 9 positions match TRBD1. Germline CDR1 and CDR2: MNHNS and SASEGT. V was pared by 0 bases and J by 7 bases, with 8 bases of the junction left unmatched. There are 16 residues in the CDR3. CDR3 coding DNA: TGTGCCAGCAGTGAAGCGCTGGGGACAGGGTCAAATACGCAGTATTTT. It is translated as CASSEALGTGSNTQYF.

The V call is TRBV2, the J call TRBJ1-4, with TRBD1 as a possible D gene (6 bases). Trimming took off 5 bases at V and 0 bases at J, with 13 bases between the two ends. The CDR3 covers 16 residues. In germline, CDR1 is SNHLY, CDR2 FYNNEI. The CDR3 reads CASSLGQPATNEKLFF. CDR3 sequence (DNA): TGTGCCAGCAGTCTAGGACAGCCCGCAACTAATGAAAAACTGTTTTTT.

The chain carries TRBV6-1 and TRBJ2-5; TRBD1 might be the D (5 bases). The V and J ends lost 3 bases and 1 base respectively, with 15 bases between them. Germline V gives CDR1 MNHNS, CDR2 SASEGT. The CDR3 sequence is 16 residues long. CDR3 loop: CASSEVRHRPQETQYF. The CDR3, as DNA: TGTGCCAGCAGTGAGGTGAGACACAGGCCCCAAGAGACCCAGTACTTC.

This clone turned up a few times. The chain employs TRBV2 and TRBJ1-2; the match to TRBD1 covers 8 bases. The trim removed 2 bases at V and 4 bases at J, leaving 6 bases unmatched. Germline V gene sequence: CDR1 SNHLY, CDR2 FYNNEI. The CDR3 spans 15 residues. CDR3 protein: CASSEQGTGGYGYTF. CDR3 bases: TGTGCCAGCAGTGAACAGGGCACAGGGGGCTATGGCTACACCTTC. The full variable domain, in which reference TRBV2 and TRBJ1-2 provide the parts outside the CDR3, is EPEVTQTPSHQVTQMGQEVILRCVPISNHLYFYWYRQILGQKVEFLVSFYNNEISEKSEIFDDQFSVERPDGSNFTLKIRSTKLEDSAMYFCASSEQGTGGYGYTFGSGTRLTVV.

This clone was picked up a small number of times. The chain is built from TRBV7-2 and TRBJ1-1; D gene unclear. Looked up from germline, CDR1 is SGHTA and CDR2 is FQGNSA. The CDR3 is 15 amino acids. V gave up 5 bases and J gave up 3 bases, with 16 bases separating them. CDR3 sequence (DNA): TGTGCCAGCAGCCCAGTGAGGCGCTGGGACACTGAAGCTTTCTTT. This encodes CASSPVRRWDTEAFF. Filled out from reference TRBV7-2 and TRBJ1-1, the complete variable domain reads GAGVSQSPSNKVTEKGKDVELRCDPISGHTALYWYRQSLGQGLEFLIYFQGNSAPDKSGLPSDRFSAERTGGSVSTLTIQRTQQEDSAVYLCASSPVRRWDTEAFFGQGTRLTVV.

The V gene is TRBV6-1, the J gene TRBJ1-5, with TRBD1 as a possible D gene (6 bases). The V and J ends lost 4 bases and 0 bases respectively, with 13 bases between them. CDR1 is MNHNS and CDR2 is SASEGT in the germline V gene. This CDR3 is 16 amino acids long. CDR3 protein: CASSGYTGFSNQPQHF. The DNA of the CDR3 is TGTGCCAGCAGTGGATATACAGGGTTTAGCAATCAGCCCCAGCATTTT.

The chain is built from TRBV30 and TRBJ1-4; D remains ambiguous. The ends were cut back, 4 bases at V and 3 bases at J, with 21 bases in the middle. CDR1 is GTSNPN, CDR2 SVGIG, per germline (reference sequence). The CDR3 has 17 amino acids. The CDR3 region is CAWKPPNSRGSNEKLFF. The CDR3 region has the DNA TGTGCCTGGAAACCCCCCAACAGCCGAGGGTCTAATGAAAAACTGTTTTTT.

This sequence joins TRBV4-3 and TRBJ2-7; D possibly corresponds to TRBD2 (6 bases). V was cut by 0 bases and J by 3 bases, with 9 bases left in between. The CDR3 runs 14 residues. Germline loops: CDR1 LGHNA, CDR2 YSLEER. CDR3 residues: CASSQEEGLYEQYF. As DNA, the CDR3 is TGCGCCAGCAGCCAAGAGGAGGGCCTCTACGAGCAGTACTTC.

This chain links TRBV11-3 with TRBJ1-6, with a possible D match to TRBD1 (5 bases). The CDR3 is 15 amino acids. The V end was cut by 4 bases, the J end by 4 bases, with 11 bases between. The V gene's germline CDR1 is SGHNT and CDR2 YENEEA. DNA of the CDR3: TGTGCCAGCAGCTATTTAAGGGGTTATAATTCACCCCTCCACTTT. The encoded protein is CASSYLRGYNSPLHF.

The chain uses TRBV19 and TRBJ1-4, with 9 bases matching TRBD1. This CDR3 is built from 15 residues. Trimming took 5 bases from V and 7 from J; bases not matched to a gene: 8. CDR1 is LNHDA and CDR2 is SQIVND in the germline V gene (reference sequence). CDR3 amino acids: CASSSGQGKGEKLFF. The CDR3 region has the DNA TGTGCCAGTAGTTCCGGACAGGGGAAGGGTGAAAAACTGTTTTTT.

The CDR3 spells CASSLSGQGYGYTF. CDR3 coding DNA: TGTGCCAGCAGCCTGAGCGGACAGGGCTATGGCTACACCTTC. The rearrangement links TRBV7-2 to TRBJ1-2, with 8 nucleotides matching TRBD1. This CDR3 region has 14 residues. Germline V lookup: CDR1 SGHTA, CDR2 FQGNSA. Trimming took 5 bases from V and 4 from J; bases not matched to a gene: 6.

The V gene is TRBV5-6, the J gene TRBJ2-7, with D tentatively TRBD1 (6 bases). CDR3 length: 16 residues. The V gene's germline CDR1 is SGHDT and CDR2 YYEEEE. The V end was cut by 0 bases, the J end by 6 bases, with 19 bases between. The CDR3 DNA reads TGTGCCAGCAGCTTGGATCCAGGGGCCTACGAGGGCGAGCAGTACTTC. Translation gives CASSLDPGAYEGEQYF.

The gene calls are TRBV12-5 and TRBJ1-5; 8 bases are a match to TRBD1. The V gene end was trimmed by 3 bases and the J gene end by 1 base; junction bases not matched to a gene: 5. The CDR3 consists of 16 residues. Germline V lookup: CDR1 LGHNT, CDR2 FRNRAP. The CDR3 sequence: CASGFGQGASNQPQHF. Here the CDR3 DNA reads TGTGCTAGTGGTTTTGGTCAGGGGGCCAGCAATCAGCCCCAGCATTTT.

The V gene is TRBV19, the J gene TRBJ2-5, with D possibly TRBD1 on 6 matching bases. The CDR3 extends over 14 amino acids. The V and J ends lost 3 bases and 5 bases respectively, with 13 bases between them. Germline CDR1 and CDR2: LNHDA and SQIVND (reference sequence). CDR3 region: CASSMDSSGETQYF. The CDR3 region has the DNA TGTGCCAGTAGTATGGACAGTTCGGGGGAGACCCAGTACTTC.

The rearrangement links TRBV18 to TRBJ1-1, with D possibly matching TRBD1 (6 bases). Per germline, CDR1 KGHSH and CDR2 LQKENI. The CDR3 spans 14 residues. The V and J ends lost 2 bases and 2 bases respectively, with 9 bases between them. The CDR3 loop is CASSPGTTNTEAFF. The CDR3 DNA sequence: TGTGCCAGCTCACCAGGGACAACTAACACTGAAGCTTTCTTT. Complete variable domain (other parts from reference TRBV18 and TRBJ1-1): NAGVMQNPRHLVRRRGQEARLRCSPMKGHSHVYWYRQLPEEGLKFMVYLQKENIIDESGMPKERFSAEFPKEGPSILRIQQVVRGDSAAYFCASSPGTTNTEAFFGQGTRLTVV.

This clone occurred a few times. The CDR3 loop reads CASSQVPGYSGNTIYF. Written as DNA, the CDR3 is TGTGCCAGCAGCCAAGTACCGGGTTACTCTGGAAACACCATATATTTT. V and J are TRBV14 and TRBJ1-3, with D unresolved. CDR1 and CDR2 (germline): SGHDN, FVKESK. The CDR3 covers 16 residues. V gave up 1 base and J gave up 0 bases, with 10 bases separating them.

The chain links TRBV4-2 to TRBJ2-1, with 10 bases lining up with TRBD2. The V gene end was trimmed by 0 bases and the J gene end by 10 bases; junction bases not matched to a gene: 6. Germline V gene sequence: CDR1 LGHNA, CDR2 YNFKEQ. The CDR3 covers 15 residues. The CDR3 here is CASSQDRLAGDEQFF. Written as DNA, the CDR3 is TGTGCCAGCAGCCAAGATCGGCTAGCGGGGGACGAGCAGTTCTTC.

The chain is built from TRBV4-1 and TRBJ2-3, with 11 positions matching TRBD2. Germline CDR1 is MGHRA and CDR2 is YSYEKL. Trimming cost V 1 base and J 4 bases; bases outside gene matches: 10. The CDR3 has 18 residues. The CDR3 spells CASSQGTLGLAGADTQYF. The CDR3 nucleotides are TGCGCCAGCAGCCAAGGCACGCTAGGACTAGCGGGTGCAGATACGCAGTATTTT.